Below, one TCR beta chain is given with its context. The antigen it binds to is not known. Nothing much larger sits one base from this clone, and base qualities are not available. For the CD8 naive samples, CD45RO-negative cells were positively selected for CCR7, yielding a CD45RA+CCR7+ population from which TemRA cells were excluded. The donors were healthy, HIV-negative adults who had no recently reported acute infections or vaccinations. All donors were Caucasian adults living in Nashville, Tennessee, USA. After blood collection by leukapheresis, PBMCs were isolated using Ficoll-Histopaque density gradient centrifugation and then cryopreserved in the vapor phase of liquid nitrogen. Purity and quantity of every magnetically sorted T cell population were checked by analytical flow cytometry. Each sorted fraction had its genomic DNA isolated and then quantified by UV absorbance on a Nanodrop 2000c.

The sample originates from a study of shared clonotypes between healthy human individuals (dated by TCRdb to 2020 to 2021). Some background on the complete study: A couple of women and a few men aged 18 to 49 years were included in the cohort. For each donor, three plates each were used for CD4 naive and CD4 memory, two plates were used for CD8 naive, and one plate was used for CD8 memory. To estimate repertoire size and how much clonotypes are shared between individuals, the study performed deep sequencing of blood TCR repertoires from roughly five healthy adults. To increase sequencing depth and limit assay-specific biases, different laboratories used diverse techniques to prepare libraries and sequence TCR repertoires. Leukapheresis yielded between about 0.9 and 9.5 billion PBMCs per donor.

TCR CDR3 regions were amplified from genomic DNA by multiplex PCR using the deep immunoSEQ assay. Extracted genomic DNA from each cell subset was spread evenly across all wells of several immunoSEQ 96-well plates, with each plate serving as a replicate. For sorted subsets, each replicate PCR was loaded with roughly 190 ng genomic DNA, equivalent to roughly 30,000 T cell genomes. Purified libraries were measured with a Qubit 3.0 fluorometer, size-checked on a Bioanalyzer 2100, and measured again with the KAPA Library Quantification kit. Every immunoSEQ 96-well plate was sequenced on a dedicated single-read 150-cycle Illumina NextSeq 550 flow cell. In the paper's pipeline: Because the immunoSEQ output held only junctional sequences and lacked quality scores, the filtering could not match the filtering applied to full-length reads. To assign V/J genes and CDR3, sequences were annotated against IMGT germline references using PyIR, a Python wrapper for IgBLAST v1.9. Any read was removed if the V/J assignment was weak (E-value above 1e-6), the CDR3 was missing, or the read contained stop codons, out-of-frame junctions, or ambiguous translated residues. A V3J clonotype was defined by an identical inferred V gene, J gene, and CDR3 amino acid sequence. To compute the percentage overlap between repertoires, the number of shared unique clonotypes was divided by the size of the smaller repertoire. RTK rarefaction, the Chao1 estimator, and Recon v2.1 estimates of unobserved clonotypes were used to assess repertoire richness. Generation probabilities were computed with OLGA for all TCRbeta clonotypes obtained by the gDNA method from a handful of donors. This immuneACCESS table, as held by TCRdb, lists in-frame sequences with V and J called but not all clones. Of the missing ones, under half trace to an unresolved V gene in checked studies; the others have no known cause. The DNA gave D and trimming, while V, J and clone size come from that table. This sample is represented by just over 2,000,000 clones; 85% to 95% of them were singletons. Of the sample, about 1.1% is held by the ten largest clones.

What the research found in general, with its limitations: Even with the large sequencing depth, rarefaction of the sorted-subset datasets indicated that sequencing was incomplete. Clonotypes shared by all four sorted-subset donors showed higher generation probabilities than non-shared clonotypes. Pairwise subsampling indicated that sequencing depth was expected to affect the degree of clonotype sharing among donors. Because the study included only a small number of donors, the genetic and exposure-history diversity represented was limited. Only blood was sampled, and tissue TCR repertoires likely differ from those in blood. Larger estimated clonotype richness was generally found for naive subsets than for memory subsets. Sharing across several donors was observed for 4.5% to 6.5% of naive CD4, over 3% of naive CD8, 2% to 2.5% of memory CD4, and about 0.39% of memory CD8 clonotypes.

The CDR3 runs 13 residues from the cysteine to the phenylalanine. Only CDR3 DNA is held: 39 bases, read in frame from base 1. V is reduced by 4 bases and J by 2 bases, leaving a spacing of 5 bases between them. The germline V gene gives CDR1 as ENHRY and CDR2 as SYGVKD. Sequenced material: naive CD8+ T cells sorted from blood. Read against the paper, the sample's cell subset or site label means: CD45RA+CCR7+. The clonotype was recovered from a man between 18 and 29 years old in good health. The V gene is TRBV10-3 and the J gene is TRBJ2-2; the D gene cannot be named for sure. Here is the DNA: TGTGCCATCAGTGCCATTAACACCGGGGAGCTGTTTTTT. This gives the protein CAISAINTGELFF.